The source of this TCR beta chain is a study of shared clonotypes between healthy human individuals. In the study overall: Donors had three CD4 naive, three CD4 memory, two CD8 naive and one CD8 memory plate apiece.

Study-wide results and caveats: Against clonotypes common to all four donors, non-shared ones had lower generation probabilities.

Assay: immunoSEQ multiplex PCR; the TCRdb copy retains only in-frame clones and omits some. The sample includes some 700,000 clones, roughly 91% of them seen just once. Of note for this clone: The antigen is not known. Other DNA sequences in the sample encode the same CDR3.

Trimming removed 2 bases at V and 0 bases at J, with 2 bases between. The germline V gene has CDR1 KGHSH and CDR2 LQKENI. The length of the CDR3 is 12 residues. The source of this sequence is a man aged 18 to 29 in good health. Some clones in this sample may be carry-over from other donors' samples. The chain recombines TRBV18 with TRBJ2-7; D is ambiguous. The sequencing input was memory CD8+ T cells from PBMCs. Described subset: CD45RO+ cells pooled with CCR7-negative TemRA cells. CDR3 sequence: CASSPSSYEQYF. The CDR3 DNA is TGTGCCAGCTCACCAAGCTCCTACGAGCAGTACTTC. Full variable domain (rest looked up from reference TRBV18 and TRBJ2-7): NAGVMQNPRHLVRRRGQEARLRCSPMKGHSHVYWYRQLPEEGLKFMVYLQKENIIDESGMPKERFSAEFPKEGPSILRIQQVVRGDSAAYFCASSPSSYEQYFGPGTRLTVT.